One and the same sample provided the 2 T cell receptor beta chains below, sequenced in a study of T cells after yellow fever vaccination. TCRdb redid the calling of the 5' RACE reads with MiXCR, one entry per CDR3 protein. Of 100,000 to 150,000 distinct CDR3 sequences listed, 7.5% to 10% are singletons. The sequencing used CD8+ T cells sorted from PBMCs, collected on the day of the yellow fever booster vaccination. The receptors originated from a man between 18 and 29 years old who received the YFV17D yellow fever vaccine.

This clonotype has only a few counts. This chain's CDR3 is CASSETTGPNTEAFF. The CDR3 DNA follows: TGTGCCAGCAGCGAAACCACAGGGCCGAACACTGAAGCTTTCTTT. The chain recombines TRBV9 with TRBJ1-1; TRBD1 might be the D (6 bases). Trimming stripped 3 bases from V and 1 base from J, with 13 bases between. Germline assignment: CDR1 SGDLS and CDR2 YYNGEE. The CDR3 runs 15 residues.

The chain couples TRBV9 to TRBJ2-7, with TRBD2 matching over 11 bases. Germline CDR1 reads SGDLS; CDR2 reads YYNGEE. Trimming took 3 bases from V and 0 from J; bases not matched to a gene: 14. This CDR3 has 19 amino acids. The chain's CDR3 is CASSGPGTSGGGSSYEQYF. DNA of the CDR3: TGTGCCAGCAGCGGCCCCGGGACTAGCGGTGGGGGGAGCTCCTACGAGCAGTACTTC.